These 22 T cell receptor beta chains came from one sample sequenced in a study of PD-1 blockade in classical Hodgkin lymphoma. The table came from immunoSEQ multiplex PCR; TCRdb's copy has only in-frame clones and leaves some out. Here the sample spans 30,000 to 35,000 clones, 65% to 90% being singletons. Every patient experienced relapse after autologous stem cell transplantation, and brentuximab vedotin exposure varied. Sequencing was performed on peripheral blood mononuclear cells (PBMCs), taken at baseline. The source is a human donor with classical Hodgkin lymphoma.

The chain combines TRBV19 with TRBJ2-7; D gene unclear. V shed 3 bases and J shed 5 bases, with 14 bases lying between them. Germline CDR1 and CDR2: LNHDA and SQIVND (reference sequence). CDR3 length equals 14 residues. The CDR3 DNA reads TGTGCCAGTAGTATCGCGACGCAAAGCCACGAGCAGTACTTC. Protein product: CASSIATQSHEQYF.

The V gene is TRBV9, the J gene TRBJ2-3; 10 bases map to TRBD2. J gave up 2 bases and V 4 bases, and 4 bases lay outside the gene matches. CDR3 size: 15 residues. CDR1 and CDR2 (germline): SGDLS, YYNGEE. CDR3: CASSLAGANTDTQYF. As DNA, the CDR3 is TGTGCCAGCAGCCTAGCGGGGGCGAACACAGATACGCAGTATTTT.

This clone was found once. The J gene is TRBJ2-7, the V gene TRBV19; TRBD1 might be the D (6 bases). V lost 7 bases to trimming and J lost 6 bases, with 16 bases between them. The CDR3 is made up of 13 amino acids. Germline lookup yields CDR1 LNHDA and CDR2 SQIVND (reference sequence). This chain's CDR3 is CASTVAQGSEQYF. CDR3 in DNA: TGTGCCAGTACCGTCGCACAGGGTTCCGAGCAGTACTTC.

The chain carries TRBV6-5 and TRBJ1-5, with D possibly matching TRBD1 (6 bases). This CDR3 contains 15 residues. CDR1 and CDR2 from the germline V gene are MNHEY and SVGAGI. V dropped 6 bases and J dropped 1 base, with 13 bases sitting between them. CDR3 DNA sequence: TGTGCCAGCAGGCCACAGGGAGAGAGCAATCAGCCCCAGCATTTT. Translated, it gives CASRPQGESNQPQHF.

V usage is TRBV5-1 and J usage is TRBJ1-5, with TRBD1 matching over 7 bases. This CDR3 region has 16 residues. CDR1 SGHRS and CDR2 YFSETQ come from the germline V gene. With V trimmed by 3 bases and J by 0 bases, 6 bases remained unmatched. CDR3 loop: CASSSGTADSNQPQHF. The CDR3 DNA sequence: TGCGCCAGCAGCTCCGGGACAGCAGATAGCAATCAGCCCCAGCATTTT.

The chain is built from TRBV5-8 and TRBJ2-1; 14 positions match TRBD2. The CDR3 is 17 amino acids. CDR1 and CDR2 (germline): SGHTS, YDEGEE. After removal of 4 bases from V and 12 bases from J, the junction contained 15 bases not matched to a gene. The CDR3 DNA reads as TGTGCCAGCAGCCCTACTATGACTAGCGGGGGGGCAGAAGGGCAGTTCTTC. It codes for CASSPTMTSGGAEGQFF.

The table lists this clone with a few counts. V usage is TRBV5-8 and J usage is TRBJ2-7, with D perhaps given as TRBD1 or TRBD2 (6 bases each). From germline, CDR1 is SGHTS and CDR2 YDEGEE. Trimming cost V 0 bases and J 6 bases, with 13 bases left between them. The CDR3 length is 14 residues. CDR3 nucleotides: TGTGCCAGCAGCTTGGAGGGGGGTCAGGGCGAGCAGTACTTC. Translation gives CASSLEGGQGEQYF.

The chain uses TRBV19 and TRBJ2-3; perhaps TRBD1 as D (6 bases). The CDR3 spans 15 residues. Looked up from germline, CDR1 is LNHDA and CDR2 is SQIVND (reference sequence). Trimming took off 2 bases at V and 7 bases at J, with 16 bases between the two ends. CDR3 nucleotides: TGTGCCAGTAGTATACTGACAACAGGGCAATATACGCAGTATTTT. Translation: CASSILTTGQYTQYF.

This chain joins TRBV19 and TRBJ1-1; D perhaps matches TRBD1 (6 bases). CDR1 and CDR2 from the germline V gene are LNHDA and SQIVND (reference sequence). Trimming shortened V by 8 bases and J by 1 base, and 14 bases separated the two germline ends. The CDR3 covers 14 residues. CDR3 sequence (DNA): TGTGCCAGTTCACCCGACAGGCCGAACACTGAAGCTTTCTTT. It specifies CASSPDRPNTEAFF. Filled out from reference TRBV19 and TRBJ1-1, the complete variable domain reads DGGITQSPKYLFRKEGQNVTLSCEQNLNHDAMYWYRQDPGQGLRLIYYSQIVNDFQKGDIAEGYSVSREKKESFPLTVTSAQKNPTAFYLCASSPDRPNTEAFFGQGTRLTVV.

This rearrangement joins TRBV6-5 to TRBJ2-3, with a weak D call TRBD2 (5 bases). V was trimmed by 2 bases and J by 4 bases, leaving 10 bases between them. CDR1 MNHEY and CDR2 SVGAGI come from the germline V gene. The CDR3 has 14 amino acids. CDR3 amino acids: CASSYTTRADTQYF. As DNA, the CDR3 is TGTGCCAGCAGTTACACTACTAGGGCAGATACGCAGTATTTT.

Only a few counts were recorded for this clone. The chain's CDR3 is CASSQGTSGGTEAFF. The CDR3 DNA reads TGTGCCAGCAGCCAAGGGACTAGCGGGGGAACTGAAGCTTTCTTT. The genes are TRBV7-9 and TRBJ1-1; TRBD1 might be the D (5 bases). Trimming took 5 bases from V and 5 from J, leaving 18 bases between them. The CDR3 loop spans 15 amino acids. Looked up from germline, CDR1 is SEHNR and CDR2 is FQNEAQ (reference sequence). Using reference TRBV7-9 and TRBJ1-1 for the parts outside the CDR3, the full variable domain is DTGVSQNPRHKITKRGQNVTFRCDPISEHNRLYWYRQTLGQGPEFLTYFQNEAQLEKSRLLSDRFSAERPKGSFSTLEIQRTEQGDSAMYLCASSQGTSGGTEAFFGQGTRLTVV.

The chain links TRBV6-5 to TRBJ1-1, with 9 bases lining up with TRBD1. The J segment lost 3 bases and the V segment lost 6 bases, leaving 8 bases of the junction unmatched. Germline loops: CDR1 MNHEY, CDR2 SVGAGI. The CDR3 totals 15 residues. The CDR3, as DNA: TGTGCCAGCAGAAACTTGGACAGGGGAGACACTGAAGCTTTCTTT. It encodes CASRNLDRGDTEAFF.

J is TRBJ1-6 and V is TRBV5-8; 7 bases agree with TRBD1. The length of the CDR3 is 14 residues. V dropped 4 bases and J dropped 5; count of bases not matched to a gene: 3. CDR1 and CDR2 from the germline V gene are SGHTS and YDEGEE. The CDR3 DNA sequence: TGTGCCAGCAGCCAGGGACAGAATAATTCACCCCTCCACTTT. Protein product: CASSQGQNNSPLHF. Together with reference TRBV5-8 and TRBJ1-6, the CDR3 gives the full variable domain: EAGVTQSPTHLIKTRGQQATLRCSPISGHTSVYWYQQALGLGLQFLLWYDEGEERNRGNFPPRFSGRQFPNYSSELNVNALELEDSALYLCASSQGQNNSPLHFGNGTRLTVT.

The V call is TRBV7-2, the J call TRBJ1-1, with a tentative D call TRBD1 (5 bases). From germline, CDR1 is SGHTA and CDR2 FQGNSA. The CDR3 consists of 13 residues. V shed 6 bases and J shed 3 bases, with 11 bases lying between them. The chain's CDR3 is CASSSLGDTEAFF. As DNA, the CDR3 is TGTGCCAGCAGTTCACTGGGGGACACTGAAGCTTTCTTT.

V gene TRBV6-5 combines with J gene TRBJ1-3; D is unresolved. The CDR3 spans 11 residues. V lost 4 bases and J 12 bases, leaving 10 bases between the germline ends. In germline, CDR1 is MNHEY, CDR2 SVGAGI. CDR3 sequence reads: CASSWTWSIYF. The CDR3 DNA reads as TGTGCCAGCAGTTGGACCTGGAGCATATATTTT.

The rearrangement joins TRBV5-4 to TRBJ2-7; the match to TRBD2 covers 8 bases. The trim removed 0 bases at V and 7 bases at J, leaving 6 bases unmatched. This CDR3 comprises 14 residues. Germline CDR1 and CDR2: SGHNT and YYREEE (reference sequence). The CDR3 region is CASSLELAVGEQYF. Written as DNA, the CDR3 is TGTGCCAGCAGCTTGGAACTAGCGGTCGGGGAGCAGTACTTC.

The rearrangement joins TRBV9 to TRBJ1-6; the D gene is possibly TRBD1 (5 bases). The CDR3 length is 15 residues. Germline-derived CDR1 and CDR2 are SGDLS and YYNGEE. V lost 1 base and J lost 9, with 14 bases in between. The CDR3 region is CASSVLASGSSPLHF. The DNA of the CDR3 is TGTGCCAGCAGCGTATTGGCCTCAGGGAGTTCACCCCTCCACTTT.

The CDR3 coding sequence is TGTGCCAGCTCACCGGGACAGAGCACAGATACGCAGTATTTT. Protein product: CASSPGQSTDTQYF. The chain links TRBV18 to TRBJ2-3; 7 bases are shared with TRBD1. This CDR3 has 14 residues. Trimming took 3 bases from V and 0 from J; bases not matched to a gene: 0. CDR1 and CDR2 from the germline V gene are KGHSH and LQKENI.

This chain joins TRBV28 and TRBJ2-5; tentative D call: TRBD1 (6 bases). Germline V gives CDR1 MDHEN, CDR2 SYDVKM. The CDR3 length is 14 residues. V lost 2 bases to trimming and J lost 3 bases, with 10 bases between them. CDR3 region: CASSLRGGKETQYF. The DNA for the CDR3 is TGTGCCAGCAGTTTAAGAGGGGGAAAAGAGACCCAGTACTTC.

The DNA of the CDR3 is TGTGCCAGCAGACTTGACAGGGCTCCGGATCAGCCCCAGCATTTT. It specifies CASRLDRAPDQPQHF. This chain uses TRBV2 with TRBJ1-5; 7 bases map to TRBD1. With 6 bases clipped from V and 5 bases from J, the junction kept 10 bases outside the gene matches. This CDR3 is 15 amino acids long. Germline V gene lookup returns CDR1 SNHLY and CDR2 FYNNEI.

The chain is built from TRBV27 and TRBJ1-2; D gene ambiguous. With 7 bases removed from V and 4 bases from J, the gap between germline ends came to 16 bases. The CDR3 extends over 14 amino acids. Germline CDR1 and CDR2: MNHEY and SMNVEV (reference sequence). Here the CDR3 DNA reads TGTGCCAGCATGATGAGTCCAGCCGGCTATGGCTACACCTTC. It translates to CASMMSPAGYGYTF.

The gene calls are TRBV6-5 and TRBJ2-5; TRBD2 aligns across 11 bases. V shed 7 bases, J shed 5 bases, and the junction held 9 bases outside the gene matches. This CDR3 is 15 amino acids long. Germline V CDR1 and CDR2: MNHEY, SVGAGI. The CDR3 sequence: CASTPFSGGAETQYF. CDR3 nucleotides: TGTGCCAGCACCCCCTTTAGCGGGGGGGCCGAGACCCAGTACTTC.